Listed below are T cell receptor beta chains from one sample, sequenced in a study of identical twins. MiXCR, applied by TCRdb to the 5' RACE reads, yields one record per CDR3 protein. The table includes approximately 410,000 distinct CDR3 sequences, around a sixth detected once. Sequencing was carried out using naive T cells sorted from blood. The receptors derive from a man aged 45 to 65 in good health. Both conserved end residues are part of each CDR3. The order of the fields is V gene, D gene, clone size, J gene, CDR3 protein, CDR3 DNA. A D gene is named only where the DNA matches it firmly. Some rows have no size entry. The others give once, few or many, or a class for an expanded clone.

TRBV28	NA	few	TRBJ2-7	CASSLFPGIHEQYF	TGTGCCAGCAGTTTATTCCCAGGGATCCACGAGCAGTACTTC
TRBV4-3	TRBD2	many	TRBJ2-2	CASSRNTGGTGELFF	TGCGCCAGCAGCCGCAATACGGGGGGGACCGGGGAGCTGTTTTTT
TRBV9	NA	NA	TRBJ2-1	CASSVEGETRTDNEQFF	TGTGCCAGCAGCGTAGAAGGAGAAACAAGAACGGACAATGAGCAGTTCTTC
TRBV4-3	NA	few	TRBJ2-4	CASSQDSQSYIVAKNIQYF	TGCGCCAGCAGCCAAGATTCCCAAAGTTACATTGTAGCCAAAAACATTCAGTACTTC
TRBV9	NA	NA	TRBJ2-3	CASSPPSADTQYF	TGTGCCAGCAGCCCTCCCTCCGCAGATACGCAGTATTTT
TRBV7-2	NA	NA	TRBJ2-1	CASSSQGHEQFF	TGTGCCAGCAGCTCACAGGGACATGAGCAGTTCTTC
TRBV12-3/TRBV12-4	NA	many	TRBJ2-2	CASSLFFDGGLFF	TGTGCCAGCAGTTTATTTTTCGACGGCGGGCTGTTTTTT
TRBV28	TRBD2	once	TRBJ2-3	CASSHSGRSDTQYF	TGTGCCAGCTCCCATAGCGGGAGGTCAGATACGCAGTATTTT
TRBV4-1	TRBD2	NA	TRBJ2-1	CASSQEGSLAGVYDNEQFF	TGCGCCAGCAGCCAAGAAGGATCGCTAGCGGGGGTTTATGACAATGAGCAGTTCTTC
TRBV5-1	NA	few	TRBJ2-7	CASSLGSTYEQYF	TGCGCCAGCAGCTTGGGGTCCACCTACGAGCAGTACTTC
TRBV20-1	NA	NA	TRBJ1-6	CSARRVPSSYNSPLHF	TGCAGTGCTAGGAGGGTTCCTAGCTCCTATAATTCACCCCTCCACTTT
TRBV20-1	TRBD2	once	TRBJ2-2	CSAAVAGGTGELFF	TGCAGTGCCGCAGTAGCGGGGGGCACCGGGGAGCTGTTTTTT
TRBV2	NA	many	TRBJ1-5	CASGSGGGQPQHF	TGTGCCAGTGGCAGTGGGGGTGGACAGCCCCAGCATTTT
TRBV5-1	NA	NA	TRBJ2-5	CASSSAAGVQETQYF	TGCGCCAGCAGCTCGGCAGCAGGGGTCCAAGAGACCCAGTACTTC
TRBV5-1	NA	NA	TRBJ2-3	CASSSGLDSTDTQYF	TGCGCCAGCAGCTCTGGACTCGATAGCACAGATACGCAGTATTTT
TRBV9	NA	few	TRBJ1-2	CASSVSDGNYGYTF	TGTGCCAGCAGCGTATCCGACGGGAACTATGGCTACACCTTC
TRBV18	TRBD2	few	TRBJ2-1	CASLAGRSYNEQFF	TGTGCCAGCCTAGCGGGCCGCTCCTACAATGAGCAGTTCTTC
TRBV5-1	NA	few	TRBJ2-3	CASSQWDGGTDTQYF	TGCGCCAGCAGCCAATGGGACGGTGGCACAGATACGCAGTATTTT
TRBV20-1	NA	NA	TRBJ2-7	CSAREPPGPIYEQYF	TGCAGTGCTAGAGAGCCACCGGGGCCGATTTACGAGCAGTACTTC
TRBV20-1	TRBD2	NA	TRBJ2-5	CSAREASGTETQYF	TGCAGTGCTAGAGAGGCTAGCGGGACGGAGACCCAGTACTTC
TRBV4-2	NA	few	TRBJ2-1	CASSQDRSSRNEQFF	TGTGCCAGCAGCCAAGATCGGTCTAGCCGGAATGAGCAGTTCTTC
TRBV7-6	TRBD1	NA	TRBJ2-7	CASSLVGQGEQYF	TGTGCCAGCAGCTTAGTGGGACAGGGTGAGCAGTACTTC
TRBV9	NA	NA	TRBJ1-1	CASSVATMRGTTEAFF	TGTGCCAGCAGCGTAGCTACTATGAGGGGGACCACTGAAGCTTTCTTT
TRBV5-1	NA	few	TRBJ2-2	CASSPKTLTGELFF	TGCGCCAGCAGCCCCAAAACTCTCACCGGGGAGCTGTTTTTT
TRBV28	NA	few	TRBJ2-7	CASRFSYEQYF	TGTGCCAGCAGGTTCTCGTACGAGCAGTACTTC
TRBV5-1	TRBD1	few	TRBJ2-5	CASSRGTGGQETQYF	TGCGCCAGCAGCCGCGGGACAGGGGGACAAGAGACCCAGTACTTC
TRBV3-1	NA	few	TRBJ2-5	CASSRRTVQETQYF	TGTGCCAGCAGCCGGCGGACAGTACAAGAGACCCAGTACTTC
TRBV10-3	NA	few	TRBJ1-1	CAISDSTLTEAFF	TGTGCCATCAGTGACAGTACCCTCACTGAAGCTTTCTTT
TRBV12-3/TRBV12-4	NA	few	TRBJ2-5	CASSLFPAEETQYF	TGTGCCAGCAGCCTGTTCCCCGCGGAAGAGACCCAGTACTTC
TRBV4-2	NA	many	TRBJ2-7	CASSQGREYEQYF	TGTGCCAGCAGCCAAGGTCGGGAATACGAGCAGTACTTC
TRBV6-2/TRBV6-3	NA	many	TRBJ2-1	CASSYSFGTGEQFF	TGTGCCAGCAGTTACTCTTTTGGCACCGGCGAGCAGTTCTTC
TRBV12-3/TRBV12-4	TRBD2	many	TRBJ2-7	CASSLGGSSYEQYF	TGCGCCAGCAGCTTGGGAGGGAGCTCCTACGAGCAGTACTTC
TRBV7-8	NA	many	TRBJ1-5	CASSRTGYSNQPQHF	TGTGCCAGCAGTCGTACAGGGTATAGCAATCAGCCCCAGCATTTT
TRBV4-3	NA	many	TRBJ1-3	CASSREPTDSGNTIYF	TGCGCCAGCAGCCGCGAACCGACCGACTCTGGAAACACCATATATTTT
TRBV11-1	TRBD2	few	TRBJ2-3	CASSLNSGPSGSADTQYF	TGTGCCAGCAGCCTAAATTCAGGGCCTAGCGGGAGTGCAGATACGCAGTATTTT
TRBV10-1	NA	many	TRBJ2-3	CASRDSEFTDTQYF	TGCGCCAGCCGGGACTCAGAATTCACAGATACGCAGTATTTT
TRBV29-1	NA	few	TRBJ1-4	CSEEGDIMEKLFF	TGCAGCGAGGAGGGGGACATTATGGAAAAACTGTTTTTT
TRBV4-1	NA	many	TRBJ2-7	CASSQQGPTMGEQYF	TGCGCCAGCAGCCAACAGGGGCCCACCATGGGCGAGCAGTACTTC
TRBV7-9	TRBD2	few	TRBJ2-5	CASSLRGENETQYF	TGTGCCAGCAGCCTACGGGGGGAAAATGAGACCCAGTACTTC
TRBV29-1	NA	few	TRBJ2-1	CSVRTGGIEQFF	TGCAGCGTTCGAACGGGGGGCATCGAGCAGTTCTTC
TRBV5-1	NA	many	TRBJ2-5	CASSLKPGSEETQYF	TGCGCCAGCAGCTTGAAACCAGGGTCGGAGGAGACCCAGTACTTC
TRBV4-3	NA	many	TRBJ1-1	CASSQDPGVRGTEAFF	TGCGCCAGCAGCCAAGATCCGGGGGTCAGGGGCACTGAAGCTTTCTTT
TRBV6-1	TRBD2	many	TRBJ2-7	CASSPRTSRYSSYEQYF	TGTGCCAGCAGTCCTCGGACTAGCCGTTATTCCTCCTACGAGCAGTACTTC
TRBV24-1	NA	NA	TRBJ1-2	CATSAPGFYGYTF	TGTGCCACCAGTGCTCCGGGATTCTATGGCTACACCTTC
TRBV7-2	TRBD1	NA	TRBJ2-1	CASCLTGQGAVYNEQFF	TGTGCCAGCTGTCTAACCGGACAGGGGGCAGTCTACAATGAGCAGTTCTTC
TRBV7-9	TRBD2	many	TRBJ2-1	CASSLTSGPYNEQFF	TGTGCCAGCAGCTTAACTAGCGGGCCTTACAATGAGCAGTTCTTC
TRBV27	NA	many	TRBJ1-4	CASSSTGRGEKLFF	TGTGCCAGCAGTTCCACCGGGAGGGGCGAAAAACTGTTTTTT
TRBV5-6	NA	NA	TRBJ1-5	CASSLRALNQPQHF	TGTGCCAGCAGCTTGCGAGCACTCAATCAGCCCCAGCATTTT
TRBV18	TRBD2	many	TRBJ2-2	CASMTSGSSAGELFF	TGTGCCAGCATGACTAGCGGGAGTTCGGCCGGGGAGCTGTTTTTT
TRBV5-1	NA	NA	TRBJ1-1	CASSSPDPGTEAFF	TGCGCCAGCAGCTCGCCCGACCCCGGCACTGAAGCTTTCTTT
TRBV27	NA	NA	TRBJ2-1	CASSSRLQGRDEQFF	TGTGCCAGCAGTTCCCGGCTACAGGGGAGGGATGAGCAGTTCTTC